This entry concerns a single TCR beta chain. Its antigen is undetermined. The CDR3 has 13 residues. V was cut by 2 bases and J by 6 bases, with 10 bases left in between. Germline CDR1 SGHTA, CDR2 FQGNSA. The data derive from a study of memory CD4+ T cells and cytomegalovirus serostatus. Single viable CD3+CD4+CD8-CD45RO+ cells were sorted as the memory CD4+ T cells. Study outcomes and limitations: A US-trained random forest predicted CMV serostatus with median AUC approximately 0.9.

Measured with immunoSEQ multiplex PCR; TCRdb has only the in-frame clones, and not every one. The sample carries tens of thousands of clones, 70% to 80% recorded once. Sequenced input: memory CD4+ T cells from blood. The V call is TRBV7-2, the J call TRBJ1-1; TRBD1 is a possible D gene (6 bases). This receptor was obtained from an adult in good health and CMV-seronegative. The CDR3 DNA reads TGTGCCAGCAGCTTAAGGACAGATGCTGAAGCTTTCTTT. It is translated as CASSLRTDAEAFF.